This T cell receptor (beta chain) was documented in a study of cytomegalovirus exposure and HLA in healthy donors. Study context: It was reported in a later analysis that the same platform had been used for the roughly 110 validation repertoires as for the roughly 670 first-cohort repertoires. The study's findings and limits: Investigators reported around 150 TCR beta chains as tied to cytomegalovirus.

To note about this clone: Its target is not known.

The CDR3 is 13 residues long. V was cut by 0 bases and J by 5 bases, with 8 bases left in between. Germline V CDR1 and CDR2: SGHRS, YFSETQ. Data came from immunoSEQ multiplex PCR; TCRdb stores just in-frame clones and leaves some out. The sample has around 150,000 clones, approximately 80% seen once. The receptor was isolated from a young man in good health and CMV-seropositive. The rearrangement joins TRBV5-1 to TRBJ1-2; TRBD1 is a possible D gene (6 bases). Sequenced material: PBMCs. The CDR3 sequence: CASSLAQGYGYTF. The CDR3 DNA follows: TGCGCCAGCAGCTTGGCACAGGGATATGGCTACACCTTC.